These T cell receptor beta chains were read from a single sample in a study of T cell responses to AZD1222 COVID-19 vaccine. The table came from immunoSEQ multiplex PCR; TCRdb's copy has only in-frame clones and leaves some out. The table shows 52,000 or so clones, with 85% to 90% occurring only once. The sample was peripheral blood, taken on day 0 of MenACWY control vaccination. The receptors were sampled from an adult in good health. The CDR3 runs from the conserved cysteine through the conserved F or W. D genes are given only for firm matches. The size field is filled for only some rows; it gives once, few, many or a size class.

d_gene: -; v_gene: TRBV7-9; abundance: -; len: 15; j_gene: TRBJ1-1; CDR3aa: CASTLRGAEDTEAFF; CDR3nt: TGTGCCAGCACTCTTCGGGGGGCGGAGGACACTGAAGCTTTCTTT
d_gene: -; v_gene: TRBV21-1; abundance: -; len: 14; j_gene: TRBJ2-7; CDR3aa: CASSKAGAAYEQYF; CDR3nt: TGTGCCAGCAGCAAAGCGGGGGCGGCCTACGAGCAGTACTTC
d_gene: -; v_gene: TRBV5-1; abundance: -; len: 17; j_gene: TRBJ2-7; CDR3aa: CASSLYLQGSSPYEQYF; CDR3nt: TGCGCCAGCAGCTTGTATCTCCAGGGGTCCTCTCCCTACGAGCAGTACTTC
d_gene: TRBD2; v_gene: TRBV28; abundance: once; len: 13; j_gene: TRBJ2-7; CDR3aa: CSSSGLGVYEQYF; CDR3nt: TGTTCTTCTAGCGGGTTGGGGGTCTACGAGCAGTACTTC
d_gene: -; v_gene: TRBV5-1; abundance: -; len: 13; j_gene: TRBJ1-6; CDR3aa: CASSMDSNSPLHF; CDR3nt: TGCGCCAGCAGCATGGACAGTAATTCACCCCTCCACTTT
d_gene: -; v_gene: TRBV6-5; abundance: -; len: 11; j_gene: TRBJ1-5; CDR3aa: CASRENQPQHF; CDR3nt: TGTGCCAGCAGAGAGAATCAGCCCCAGCATTTT
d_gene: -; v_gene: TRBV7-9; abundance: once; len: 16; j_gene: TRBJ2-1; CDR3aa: CASSLVVGSSYNEQFF; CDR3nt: TGTGCCAGCAGCTTAGTGGTGGGGAGCTCCTACAATGAGCAGTTCTTC
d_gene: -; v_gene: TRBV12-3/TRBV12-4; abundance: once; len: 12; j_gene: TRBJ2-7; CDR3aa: CASSLSVGEQYF; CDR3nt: TGTGCCAGCAGTTTATCAGTCGGCGAGCAGTACTTC
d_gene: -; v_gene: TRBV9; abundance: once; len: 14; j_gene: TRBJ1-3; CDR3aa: CASSVGPVANTIYF; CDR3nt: TGTGCCAGCAGCGTAGGGCCTGTGGCAAACACCATATATTTT
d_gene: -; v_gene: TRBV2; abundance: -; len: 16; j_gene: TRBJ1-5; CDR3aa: CASSDAGLYSNQPQHF; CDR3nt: TGTGCCAGCAGTGACGCAGGCCTTTATAGCAATCAGCCCCAGCATTTT
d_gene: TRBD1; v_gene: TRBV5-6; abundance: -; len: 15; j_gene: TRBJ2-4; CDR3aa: CASSSLRQGANIQYF; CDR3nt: TGTGCCAGCAGCTCACTTCGCCAGGGGGCTAACATTCAGTACTTC
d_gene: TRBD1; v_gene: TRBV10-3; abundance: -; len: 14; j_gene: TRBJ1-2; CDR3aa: CAISESGQNYGYTF; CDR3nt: TGTGCCATCAGTGAGTCGGGACAGAACTATGGCTACACCTTC
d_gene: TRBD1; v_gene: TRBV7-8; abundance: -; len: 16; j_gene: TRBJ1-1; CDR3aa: CASSQLGDRGNTEAFF; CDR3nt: TGTGCCAGCAGCCAATTAGGGGACAGGGGGAACACTGAAGCTTTCTTT
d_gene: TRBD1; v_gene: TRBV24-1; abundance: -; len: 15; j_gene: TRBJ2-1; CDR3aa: CATSVDREAHNEQFF; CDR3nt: TGTGCCACCAGTGTGGACAGGGAAGCCCACAATGAGCAGTTCTTC
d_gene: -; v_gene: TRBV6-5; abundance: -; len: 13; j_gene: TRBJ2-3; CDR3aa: CASGFQIGDTQYF; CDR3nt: TGTGCCAGCGGATTTCAAATTGGAGATACGCAGTATTTT
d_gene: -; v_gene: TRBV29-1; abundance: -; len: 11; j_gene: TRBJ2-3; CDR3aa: CSGVLADTQYF; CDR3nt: TGCAGCGGCGTGCTAGCAGATACGCAGTATTTT
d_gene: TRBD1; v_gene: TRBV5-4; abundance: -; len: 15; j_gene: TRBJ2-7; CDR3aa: CASSLPDRGTYEQYF; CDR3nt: TGTGCCAGCAGCCTACCGGACAGGGGTACCTACGAGCAGTACTTC
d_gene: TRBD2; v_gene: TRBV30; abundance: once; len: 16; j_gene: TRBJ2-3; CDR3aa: CAWRAGLAGSTDTQYF; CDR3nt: TGTGCCTGGAGAGCTGGGCTAGCGGGATCCACAGATACGCAGTATTTT
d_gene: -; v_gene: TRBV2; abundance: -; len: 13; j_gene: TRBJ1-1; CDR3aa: CASRTGDYTEAFF; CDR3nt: TGTGCCAGCAGAACCGGGGATTACACTGAAGCTTTCTTT
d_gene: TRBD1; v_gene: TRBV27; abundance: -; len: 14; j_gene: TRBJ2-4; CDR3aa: CASRGQGRQNIQYF; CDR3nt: TGTGCCAGCAGGGGACAGGGAAGGCAAAACATTCAGTACTTC
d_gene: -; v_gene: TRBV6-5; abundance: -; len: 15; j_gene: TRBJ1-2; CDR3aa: CASSYSRGANYGYTF; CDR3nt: TGTGCCAGCAGTTACTCTCGAGGGGCTAACTATGGCTACACCTTC
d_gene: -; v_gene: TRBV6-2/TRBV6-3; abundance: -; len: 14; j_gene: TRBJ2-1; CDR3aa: CASSPDNGGNEQFF; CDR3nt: TGTGCCAGCAGCCCCGACAACGGTGGCAATGAGCAGTTCTTC
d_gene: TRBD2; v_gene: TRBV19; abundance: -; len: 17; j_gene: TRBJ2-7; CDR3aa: CASSIGTSGSGPYEQYF; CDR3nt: TGTGCCAGTAGTATCGGGACTAGCGGGAGTGGTCCCTACGAGCAGTACTTC
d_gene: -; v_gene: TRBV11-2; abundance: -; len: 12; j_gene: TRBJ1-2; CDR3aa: CASSLYGYGYTF; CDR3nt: TGTGCCAGCAGCTTATACGGCTATGGCTACACCTTC
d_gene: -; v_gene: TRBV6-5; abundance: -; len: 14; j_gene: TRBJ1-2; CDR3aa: CASAVHRGNYGYTF; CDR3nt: TGTGCCAGCGCCGTCCATCGGGGAAACTATGGCTACACCTTC
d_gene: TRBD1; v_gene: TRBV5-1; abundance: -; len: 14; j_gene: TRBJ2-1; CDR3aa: CASSLGQGGNEQFF; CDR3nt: TGCGCCAGCAGCCTGGGACAGGGGGGCAATGAGCAGTTCTTC
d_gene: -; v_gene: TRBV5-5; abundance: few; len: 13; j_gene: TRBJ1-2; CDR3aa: CASSVTYRDGYTF; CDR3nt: TGTGCCAGCAGCGTGACTTACAGGGATGGCTACACCTTC
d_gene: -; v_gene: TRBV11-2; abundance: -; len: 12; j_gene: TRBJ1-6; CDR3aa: CASRNNNSPLHF; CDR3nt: TGTGCCAGCAGGAATAATAATTCACCCCTCCACTTT
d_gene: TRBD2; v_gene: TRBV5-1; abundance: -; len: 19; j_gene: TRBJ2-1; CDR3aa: CASSLDVTSGSPSYNEQFF; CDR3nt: TGCGCCAGCAGCTTGGATGTGACTAGCGGGAGTCCCTCCTACAATGAGCAGTTCTTC
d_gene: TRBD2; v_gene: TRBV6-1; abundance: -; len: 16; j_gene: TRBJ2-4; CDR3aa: CASREGSGAGGNIQYF; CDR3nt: TGTGCCAGCAGAGAAGGCAGCGGGGCCGGCGGAAACATTCAGTACTTC
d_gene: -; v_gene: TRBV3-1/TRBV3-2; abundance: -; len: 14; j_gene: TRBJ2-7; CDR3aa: CASSQEDISYEQYF; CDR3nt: TGTGCCAGCAGCCAAGAGGACATCTCCTACGAGCAGTACTTC
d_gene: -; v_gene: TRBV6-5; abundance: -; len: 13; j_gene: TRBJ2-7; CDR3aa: CASGRRGTYEQYF; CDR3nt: TGTGCCAGCGGTCGTAGGGGAACCTACGAGCAGTACTTC
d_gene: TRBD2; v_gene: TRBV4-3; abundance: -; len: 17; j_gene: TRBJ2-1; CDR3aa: CASSQDLKRELGNEQFF; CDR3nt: TGCGCCAGCAGCCAAGATCTGAAGCGGGAGTTAGGTAATGAGCAGTTCTTC
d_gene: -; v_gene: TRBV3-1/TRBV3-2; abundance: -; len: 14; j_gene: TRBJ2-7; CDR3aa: CASSQVGSGTEQYF; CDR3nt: TGTGCCAGCAGCCAAGTCGGATCTGGTACCGAGCAGTACTTC
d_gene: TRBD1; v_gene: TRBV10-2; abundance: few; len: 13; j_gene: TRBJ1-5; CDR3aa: CASSAGGDQPQHF; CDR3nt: TGCGCCAGCAGCGCAGGGGGCGACCAGCCCCAGCATTTT
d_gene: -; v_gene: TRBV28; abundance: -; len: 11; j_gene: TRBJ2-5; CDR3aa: CASSLRETQYF; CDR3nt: TGTGCCAGCAGCCTCCGGGAGACCCAGTACTTC
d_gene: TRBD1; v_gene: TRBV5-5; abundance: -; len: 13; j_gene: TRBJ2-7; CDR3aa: CASSIQGAHEQYF; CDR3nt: TGTGCCAGCAGCATCCAGGGGGCCCACGAGCAGTACTTC
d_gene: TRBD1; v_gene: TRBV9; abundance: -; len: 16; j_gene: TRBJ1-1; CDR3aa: CASSVVGRGPNTEAFF; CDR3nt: TGTGCCAGCAGCGTAGTAGGGAGGGGGCCTAACACTGAAGCTTTCTTT
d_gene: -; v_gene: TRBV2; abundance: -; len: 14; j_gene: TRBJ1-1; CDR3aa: CASIEFQVSTEAFF; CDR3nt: TGTGCCAGCATCGAGTTCCAGGTTAGCACTGAAGCTTTCTTT
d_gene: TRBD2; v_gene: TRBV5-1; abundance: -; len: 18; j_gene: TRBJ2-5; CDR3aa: CASSLLPLGGRAQETQYF; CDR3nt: TGCGCCAGCAGCCTACTCCCCCTTGGCGGGAGGGCACAAGAGACCCAGTACTTC
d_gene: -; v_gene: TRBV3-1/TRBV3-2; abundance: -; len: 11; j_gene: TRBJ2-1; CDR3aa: CASRVPEGQFF; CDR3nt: TGTGCCAGCAGGGTTCCGGAGGGGCAGTTCTTC
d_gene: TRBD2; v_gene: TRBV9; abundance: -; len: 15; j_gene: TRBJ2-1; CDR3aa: CASSAILGLAHEQFF; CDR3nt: TGTGCCAGCAGCGCTATCTTAGGACTAGCTCATGAGCAGTTCTTC
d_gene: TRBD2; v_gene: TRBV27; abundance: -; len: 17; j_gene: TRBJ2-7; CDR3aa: CASSLRVGTSGRTEQYF; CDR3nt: TGTGCCAGCAGTTTAAGGGTGGGGACTAGCGGGAGAACCGAGCAGTACTTC
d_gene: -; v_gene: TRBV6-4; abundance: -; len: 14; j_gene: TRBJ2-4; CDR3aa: CASSESAKNDIQYF; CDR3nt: TGTGCCAGCAGTGAGTCAGCCAAGAATGACATTCAGTACTTC
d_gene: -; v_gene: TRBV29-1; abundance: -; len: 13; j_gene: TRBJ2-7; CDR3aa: CSVEGAGPYEQYF; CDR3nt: TGCAGCGTTGAAGGGGCTGGACCCTACGAGCAGTACTTC